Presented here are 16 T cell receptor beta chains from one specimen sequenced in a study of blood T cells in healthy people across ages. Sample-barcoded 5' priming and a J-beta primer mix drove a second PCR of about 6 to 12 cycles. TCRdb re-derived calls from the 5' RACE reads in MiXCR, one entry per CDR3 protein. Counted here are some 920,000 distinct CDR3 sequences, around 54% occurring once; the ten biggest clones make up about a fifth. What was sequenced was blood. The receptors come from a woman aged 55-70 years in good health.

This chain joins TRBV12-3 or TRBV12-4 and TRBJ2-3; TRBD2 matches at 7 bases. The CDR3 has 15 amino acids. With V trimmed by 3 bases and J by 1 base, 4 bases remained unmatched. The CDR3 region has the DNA TGTGCCAGCAGTTTTCAGGCGGGGGGCACAGATACGCAGTATTTT. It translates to CASSFQAGGTDTQYF.

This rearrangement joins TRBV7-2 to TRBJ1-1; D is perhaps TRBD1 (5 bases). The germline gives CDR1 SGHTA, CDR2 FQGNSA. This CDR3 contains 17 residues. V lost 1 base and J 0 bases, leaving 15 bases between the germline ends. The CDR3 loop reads CASSLVYGGDMNTEAFF. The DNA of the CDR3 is TGTGCCAGCAGCTTAGTATATGGGGGAGACATGAACACTGAAGCTTTCTTT.

The DNA of the CDR3 is TGTGCCAGCAGTTACGCGGGTAGGACCCCCTACGAGCAGTACTTC. This translates into CASSYAGRTPYEQYF. The V and J genes are TRBV6-5 and TRBJ2-7; weak D call: TRBD2 (5 bases). The CDR3 consists of 15 residues. V was cut by 2 bases and J by 2 bases, with 13 bases left in between. Germline lookup yields CDR1 MNHEY and CDR2 SVGAGI.

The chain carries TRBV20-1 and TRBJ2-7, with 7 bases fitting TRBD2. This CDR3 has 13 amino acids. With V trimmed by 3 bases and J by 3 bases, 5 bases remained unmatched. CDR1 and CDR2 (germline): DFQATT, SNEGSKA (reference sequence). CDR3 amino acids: CSASGLGVYEQYF. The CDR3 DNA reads TGCAGTGCTAGTGGACTAGGGGTCTACGAGCAGTACTTC.

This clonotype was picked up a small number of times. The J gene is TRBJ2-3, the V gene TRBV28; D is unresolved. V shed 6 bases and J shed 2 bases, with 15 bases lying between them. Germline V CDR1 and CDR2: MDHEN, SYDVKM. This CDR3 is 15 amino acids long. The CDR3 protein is CASRGRYRFTDTQYF. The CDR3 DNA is TGTGCCAGCAGGGGCCGTTACCGATTCACAGATACGCAGTATTTT. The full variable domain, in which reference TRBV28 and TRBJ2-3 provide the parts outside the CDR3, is DVKVTQSSRYLVKRTGEKVFLECVQDMDHENMFWYRQDPGLGLRLIYFSYDVKMKEKGDIPEGYSVSREKKERFSLILESASTNQTSMYLCASRGRYRFTDTQYFGPGTRLTVL.

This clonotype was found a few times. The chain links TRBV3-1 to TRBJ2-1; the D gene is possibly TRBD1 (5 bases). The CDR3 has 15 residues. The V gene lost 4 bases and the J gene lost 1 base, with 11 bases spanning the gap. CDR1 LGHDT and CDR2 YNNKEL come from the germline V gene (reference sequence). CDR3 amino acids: CASSPTTVSYNEQFF. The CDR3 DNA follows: TGTGCCAGCAGCCCAACGACAGTGTCCTACAATGAGCAGTTCTTC.

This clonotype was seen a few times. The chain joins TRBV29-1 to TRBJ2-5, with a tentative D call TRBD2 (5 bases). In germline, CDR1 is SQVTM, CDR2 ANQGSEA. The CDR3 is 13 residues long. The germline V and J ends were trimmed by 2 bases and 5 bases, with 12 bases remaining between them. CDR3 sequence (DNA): TGCAGCGTTGAAACGACTTCGGGGGAGACCCAGTACTTC. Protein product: CSVETTSGETQYF. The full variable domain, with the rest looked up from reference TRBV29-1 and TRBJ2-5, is SAVISQKPSRDICQRGTSLTIQCQVDSQVTMMFWYRQQPGQSLTLIATANQGSEATYESGFVIDKFPISRPNLTFSTLTVSNMSPEDSSIYLCSVETTSGETQYFGPGTRLLVL.

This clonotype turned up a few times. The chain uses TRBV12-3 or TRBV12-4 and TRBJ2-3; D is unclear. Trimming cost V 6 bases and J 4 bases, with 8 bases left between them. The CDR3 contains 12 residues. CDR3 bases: TGTGCCAGCAGCCCCTGGGCAGATACGCAGTATTTT. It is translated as CASSPWADTQYF.

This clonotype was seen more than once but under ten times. The CDR3 region is CASKQGLVGQETQYF. The CDR3 coding sequence is TGTGCCAGCAAACAGGGGTTAGTCGGCCAAGAGACCCAGTACTTC. V usage is TRBV12-3 or TRBV12-4 and J usage is TRBJ2-5; 7 bases match TRBD1. The CDR3 is 15 residues long. Trimming removed 7 bases from V and 1 base from J; junction bases left unmatched: 9.

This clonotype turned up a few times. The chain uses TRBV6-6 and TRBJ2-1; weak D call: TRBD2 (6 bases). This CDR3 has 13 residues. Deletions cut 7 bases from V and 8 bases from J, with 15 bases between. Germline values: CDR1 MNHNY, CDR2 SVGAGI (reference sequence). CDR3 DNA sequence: TGTGCCAGCACCCGACTAGTTTTGGATGAGCAGTTCTTC. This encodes CASTRLVLDEQFF.

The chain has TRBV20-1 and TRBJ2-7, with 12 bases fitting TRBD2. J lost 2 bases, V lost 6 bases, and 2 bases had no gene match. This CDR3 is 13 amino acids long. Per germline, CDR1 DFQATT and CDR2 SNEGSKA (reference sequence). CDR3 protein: CSAWTSGTYEQYF. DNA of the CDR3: TGCAGTGCGTGGACTAGCGGGACCTACGAGCAGTACTTC.

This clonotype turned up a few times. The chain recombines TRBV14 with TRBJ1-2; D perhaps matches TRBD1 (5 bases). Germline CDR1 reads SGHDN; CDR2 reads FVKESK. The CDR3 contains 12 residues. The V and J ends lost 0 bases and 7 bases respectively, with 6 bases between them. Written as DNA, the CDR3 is TGTGCCAGCAGCCAAGACAGGGCTGGCTACACCTTC. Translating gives CASSQDRAGYTF.

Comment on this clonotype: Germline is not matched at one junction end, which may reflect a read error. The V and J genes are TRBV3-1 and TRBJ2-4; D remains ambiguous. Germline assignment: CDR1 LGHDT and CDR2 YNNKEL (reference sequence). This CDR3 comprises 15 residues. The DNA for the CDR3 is TGTGCCGGCAGCCTTACAGAAGGAGCCAAAAACATTCAGTACTTC. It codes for CAGSLTEGAKNIQYF.

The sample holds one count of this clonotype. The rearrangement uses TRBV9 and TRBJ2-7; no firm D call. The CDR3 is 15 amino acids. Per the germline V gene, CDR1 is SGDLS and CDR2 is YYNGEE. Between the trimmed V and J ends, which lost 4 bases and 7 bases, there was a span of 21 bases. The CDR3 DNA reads TGTGCCAGCAGCCCCCCTCCGGAACAGCACAATGAGCAGTACTTC. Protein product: CASSPPPEQHNEQYF.

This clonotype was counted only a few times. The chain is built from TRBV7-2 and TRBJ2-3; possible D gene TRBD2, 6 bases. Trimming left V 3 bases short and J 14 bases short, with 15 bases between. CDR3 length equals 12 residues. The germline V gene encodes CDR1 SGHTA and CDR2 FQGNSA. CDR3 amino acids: CASSFRTTAGYF. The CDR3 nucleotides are TGTGCCAGCAGCTTCAGGACTACAGCGGGGTATTTT.

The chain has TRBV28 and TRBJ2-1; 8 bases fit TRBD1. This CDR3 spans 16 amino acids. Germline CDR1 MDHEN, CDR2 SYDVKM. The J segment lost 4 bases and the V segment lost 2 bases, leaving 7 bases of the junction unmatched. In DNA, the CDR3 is TGTGCCAGCAGTTTACGCCCCACAGGGGGATACAATGAGCAGTTCTTC. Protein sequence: CASSLRPTGGYNEQFF.